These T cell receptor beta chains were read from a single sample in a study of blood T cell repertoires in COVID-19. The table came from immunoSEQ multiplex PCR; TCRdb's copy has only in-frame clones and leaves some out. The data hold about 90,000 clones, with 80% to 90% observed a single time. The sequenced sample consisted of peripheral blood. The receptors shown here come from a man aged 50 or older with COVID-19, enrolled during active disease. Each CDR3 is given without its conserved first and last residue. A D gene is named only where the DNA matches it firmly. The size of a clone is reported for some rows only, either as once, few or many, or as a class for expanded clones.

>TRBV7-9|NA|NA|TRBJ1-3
ASSPGAIWGNTIY
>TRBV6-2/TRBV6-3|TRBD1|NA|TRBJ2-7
ASSFDREGQY
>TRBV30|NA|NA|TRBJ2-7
AWSTSRTGVYEQY
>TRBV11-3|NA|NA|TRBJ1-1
ASSLDMNTEAF
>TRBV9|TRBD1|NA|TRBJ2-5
ASSVGQGRVTQY
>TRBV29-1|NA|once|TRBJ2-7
SVELQGIIYEQY
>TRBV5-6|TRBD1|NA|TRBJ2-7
ASSITGTRGHEQY
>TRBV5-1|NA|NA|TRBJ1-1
ASGGRGGLNTEAF
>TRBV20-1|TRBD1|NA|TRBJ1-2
SRRQGAGYT
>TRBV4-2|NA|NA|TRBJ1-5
ASSIRSGNQPQH
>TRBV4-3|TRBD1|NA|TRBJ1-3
ASSPTPGGGSGNTIY
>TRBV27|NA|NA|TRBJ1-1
ASSLEGRGRPEAF
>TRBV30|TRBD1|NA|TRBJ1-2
ARRERQGDIGYT
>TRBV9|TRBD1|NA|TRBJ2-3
ASSGRGQEGTDTQY
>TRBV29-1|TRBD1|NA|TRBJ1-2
SVRKDRANYGYT
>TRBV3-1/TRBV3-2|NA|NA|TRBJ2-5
ASSQVVSQETQY
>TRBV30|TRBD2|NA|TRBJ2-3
AWSDLLAGGPH
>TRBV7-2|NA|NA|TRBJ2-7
ASSPTGQVSEQY
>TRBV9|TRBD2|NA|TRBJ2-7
ASSVGGLASYEQY
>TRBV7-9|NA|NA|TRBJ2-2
ASRPQWGTRWSGELF
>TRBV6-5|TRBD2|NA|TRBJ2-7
ASSYREGSYEQY
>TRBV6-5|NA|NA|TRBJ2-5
ASRSTGGETQY
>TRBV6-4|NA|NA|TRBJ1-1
ASSTQQNTEAF
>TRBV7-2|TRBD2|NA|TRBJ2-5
ASSLVALAGQETQY
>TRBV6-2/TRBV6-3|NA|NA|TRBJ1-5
ASSYDGTGQPQH
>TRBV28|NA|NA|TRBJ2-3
ASSPKGVYTDTQY
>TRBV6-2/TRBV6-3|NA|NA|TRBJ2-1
ASSQSEGEQF
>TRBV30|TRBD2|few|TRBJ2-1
APRVSGADNEQF
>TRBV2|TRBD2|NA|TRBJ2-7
AITAGDGGISYEQY
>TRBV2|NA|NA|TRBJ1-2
ASSERSPAVGYGYT
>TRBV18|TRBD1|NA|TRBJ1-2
ASSPAGGEGYT
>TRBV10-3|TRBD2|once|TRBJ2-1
AISAWRGVYNEQF
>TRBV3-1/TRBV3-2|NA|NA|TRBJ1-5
ASSQVGNQPQH
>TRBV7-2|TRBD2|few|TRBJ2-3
ASSPGLAGGSDTQY
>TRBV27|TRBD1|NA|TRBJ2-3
ASSLFSSWDSSTDTQY
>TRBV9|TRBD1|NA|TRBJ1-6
ASSSGQNEPSYNSPLH
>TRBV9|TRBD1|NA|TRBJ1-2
ASSGSRGLSYGYT
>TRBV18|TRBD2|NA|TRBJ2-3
ASSPSSGGASTDTQY
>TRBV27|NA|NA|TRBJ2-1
ASSPHRRYYNEQF
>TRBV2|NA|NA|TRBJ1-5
ASSAGLSWSNQPQH
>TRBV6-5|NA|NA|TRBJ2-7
ASSYPGTYEQY
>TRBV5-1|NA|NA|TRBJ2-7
ASSFPGYLDEQY
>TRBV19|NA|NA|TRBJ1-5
ASSSKQGFGNQPQH
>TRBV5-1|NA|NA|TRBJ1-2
ASSLEGLYGYT
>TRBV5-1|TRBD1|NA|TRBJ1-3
ASSFGGQGSGNTIY
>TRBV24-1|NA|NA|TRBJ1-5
ATGQYSNQPQH
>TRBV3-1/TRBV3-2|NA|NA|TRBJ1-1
ASSQGPLGGNTEAF
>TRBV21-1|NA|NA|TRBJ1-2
ASSKARGEGGYT
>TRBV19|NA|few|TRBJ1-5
ASSTPGGGNQPQH